Listed below are T cell receptor beta chains from one sample, sequenced in a study of CD8 T cells in Susac syndrome. TCRdb itself ran the immunoSEQ multiplex PCR reads through MiXCR, one entry per CDR3 protein. The table lists approximately 120,000 distinct CDR3 sequences, around 93% of them singletons. The sequenced material came from CD8+ T cells from PBMCs. All receptors come from a human donor in good health. Both conserved end residues are part of each CDR3.

V: TRBV7-9
J: TRBJ1-1
CDR3: CASSLDWTEAFF

V: TRBV5-4
J: TRBJ2-6
CDR3: CASATRGAGANVLTF

V: TRBV2
J: TRBJ2-5
CDR3: CVSSGPDTPKSQETQYF

V: TRBV6-5
J: TRBJ1-1
CDR3: CASSRRTGTSEAFF

V: TRBV20-1
J: TRBJ2-1
CDR3: CSASHPDLRLF

V: TRBV10-3
J: TRBJ1-2
CDR3: CAISGTGSYGYTF

V: TRBV12-3/TRBV12-4
J: TRBJ1-5
CDR3: CASSFEGTRFKKESHQPQHF

V: TRBV25-1
J: TRBJ2-6
CDR3: CASKGYRHSGANVLTF

V: TRBV7-2
J: TRBJ1-3
CDR3: CASSTGRGGSGNTIYF

V: TRBV4-1
J: TRBJ2-4
CDR3: CASSQDPSKNIQYF

V: TRBV30
J: TRBJ2-7
CDR3: CAWSVGPGRTYEQYF

V: TRBV10-3
J: TRBJ2-5
CDR3: CAISLSMTGEQETQYF

V: TRBV18
J: TRBJ2-3
CDR3: CASSSMDEDAGVFTDTQYF

V: TRBV4-3
J: TRBJ2-3
CDR3: CASSPGGGRRGTDTQYF

V: TRBV20-1
J: TRBJ1-1
CDR3: CSAIRVGEAFF

V: TRBV29-1
J: TRBJ2-7
CDR3: CSAQGQVYEQYF

V: TRBV12-3/TRBV12-4
J: TRBJ1-1
CDR3: CASSGGTGNTEAFF

V: TRBV3-1
J: TRBJ1-2
CDR3: CASSQGLGQGSSYGYTF

V: TRBV21-1
J: TRBJ2-1
CDR3: CASSKDLSGGKYNEQFF

V: TRBV7-2
J: TRBJ2-1
CDR3: CASSWPGPRSYNEQFF

V: TRBV12-3/TRBV12-4
J: TRBJ1-3
CDR3: CASGLNRAGNTIYF

V: TRBV29-1
J: TRBJ2-1
CDR3: CSVVVPPSYNEQFF

V: TRBV5-4
J: TRBJ2-1
CDR3: CASSSQLTGLYNEQFF

V: TRBV7-6
J: TRBJ1-5
CDR3: CASSLGPTGNQPQHF

V: TRBV20-1
J: TRBJ1-5
CDR3: CSARPRGGRDQPQHF

V: TRBV7-2
J: TRBJ2-5
CDR3: CASSLGTRGLQETQYF

V: TRBV7-2
J: TRBJ2-7
CDR3: CASSSAVNGYEQYF

V: TRBV24-1
J: TRBJ2-7
CDR3: CATSDTRDDEQYF

V: TRBV29-1
J: TRBJ2-7
CDR3: CSVGFQGKGEQYF

V: TRBV24-1
J: TRBJ2-1
CDR3: CATSDPDSNAYNEQFF

V: TRBV7-9
J: TRBJ2-1
CDR3: CASSPGGDEQFF

V: TRBV11-1
J: TRBJ2-6
CDR3: CASSQTSGVSGANVLTF

V: TRBV4-2
J: TRBJ2-1
CDR3: CASSQEGRVYNEQFF

V: TRBV6-4
J: TRBJ2-2
CDR3: CASSDSGRVDTGELFF

V: TRBV2
J: TRBJ1-5
CDR3: CASSEAAAGSPPQHF

V: TRBV20-1
J: TRBJ2-5
CDR3: CSARDYGTGRHQYF

V: TRBV9
J: TRBJ1-1
CDR3: CASSQDPGTDFMNTEAFF

V: TRBV20-1
J: TRBJ2-7
CDR3: CSRTSGRGEQYF

V: TRBV9
J: TRBJ1-3
CDR3: CASSFEASGNTIYF

V: TRBV5-4
J: TRBJ1-5
CDR3: CASRPDIYSNQPQHF

V: TRBV5-1
J: TRBJ2-5
CDR3: CASSLEGNGETQYF

V: TRBV12-3/TRBV12-4
J: TRBJ2-7
CDR3: CASNTLGDQPDEQYF

V: TRBV2
J: TRBJ2-1
CDR3: CASSVTTINEQFF